A selection of T cell receptor beta chains follows, all from one sample in a study of shared clonotypes between healthy human individuals. TCRdb's copy holds only in-frame clones and misses some; the assay was immunoSEQ multiplex PCR. Of approximately 2,000,000 clones in the sample, 85% to 95% were seen once. What was sequenced was naive CD4+ T cells from PBMCs. These receptors were taken from a man younger than 35 in good health. Some clones in this sample may be carry-over from other donors' samples. Both conserved end residues are part of each CDR3. The D gene is left open where the match is weak. Clone size is shown for a subset of rows, as once, few, many or a class of expanded clone.

-	TRBV11-2	TRBJ1-2	-	TGTGCCAGCAGTACGGCCGGGGCGTATGGCTACACCTTC	CASSTAGAYGYTF
TRBD2	TRBV13	TRBJ2-3	-	TGTGCCAGCAGCTTAGTAACCCCGCTAGCGGGAGGCACAGATACGCAGTATTTT	CASSLVTPLAGGTDTQYF
TRBD2	TRBV7-7	TRBJ2-5	-	TGTGCCAGCAGCTCCCGGACTAGCGGGGGACGGGGGGGGACCCAGTACTTC	CASSSRTSGGRGGTQYF
-	TRBV5-4	TRBJ2-1	once	TGTGCCAGCAGCCCGACCGTAGGCAGGCCTGCCTACAATGAGCAGTTCTTC	CASSPTVGRPAYNEQFF
TRBD2	TRBV5-1	TRBJ2-1	once	TGCGCCAGCAGCTTGAGGGAGGGCTACAATGAGCAGTTCTTC	CASSLREGYNEQFF
-	TRBV5-1	TRBJ2-7	-	TGCGCCAGCAGCTTGGAGGACGGCCGCTCCTACGAGCAGTACTTC	CASSLEDGRSYEQYF
-	TRBV27	TRBJ2-1	-	TGTGCCAGCAGTGCGGGTTCGGGGATTTACAATGAGCAGTTCTTC	CASSAGSGIYNEQFF
-	TRBV9	TRBJ2-7	-	TGTGCCAGCAGCGCGGGACTCAGCTCCTACGAGCAGTACTTC	CASSAGLSSYEQYF
-	TRBV27	TRBJ2-7	-	TGTGCCAGCAGACCATACGGGGGAGGCGAGCAGTACTTC	CASRPYGGGEQYF
-	TRBV5-4	TRBJ2-5	-	TGTGCCAGCAGCTTGAGAGGGCAGGAGACCCAGTACTTC	CASSLRGQETQYF
TRBD2	TRBV5-1	TRBJ2-1	-	TGCGCCAGCAGCGGGGATGCGGGAGGCCCCAATGAGCAGTTCTTC	CASSGDAGGPNEQFF
TRBD1	TRBV5-1	TRBJ2-1	-	TGCGCCAGCAGCGGGGAACCGGGACAGTCCTACAATGAGCAGTTCTTC	CASSGEPGQSYNEQFF
TRBD2	TRBV7-9	TRBJ2-3	-	TGTGCCAGCAGCTTCTCCGGGACTAGCCGGGGAGATACGCAGTATTTT	CASSFSGTSRGDTQYF
TRBD2	TRBV4-2	TRBJ2-1	-	TGTGCCAGCAGCCAAGTAAGCGGGAGCTCCTACAATGAGCAGTTCTTC	CASSQVSGSSYNEQFF
-	TRBV28	TRBJ2-3	-	TGTGCCAGCAGTTTGTGGGGTTCAGATACGCAGTATTTT	CASSLWGSDTQYF
TRBD1	TRBV16	TRBJ1-5	-	TGTGCCAGCAGCCAATCGACAGGGGCTCAGCCCCAGCATTTT	CASSQSTGAQPQHF
-	TRBV5-4	TRBJ2-7	-	TGTGCCAGCAGCTGGGGCGCGCGGCAGGTCGGCAACGAGCAGTACTTC	CASSWGARQVGNEQYF
TRBD1	TRBV5-1	TRBJ1-2	-	TGCGCCAGCAGCCTGGACAGGGGCGGCTACACCTTC	CASSLDRGGYTF
TRBD2	TRBV5-1	TRBJ2-1	once	TGCGCCAGCAGCTTTGCGATGGCGGGAGGGACAAATTCTGGGCAGTTCTTC	CASSFAMAGGTNSGQFF
-	TRBV10-3	TRBJ2-1	-	TGTGCCATCAGTGAGTCCCGGCTAGCGACGCAAAATGAGCAGTTCTTC	CAISESRLATQNEQFF
-	TRBV4-2	TRBJ1-5	once	TGTGCCAGCAGCCAAGCACGCAGGGGCTACAATCAGCCCCAGCATTTT	CASSQARRGYNQPQHF
-	TRBV18	TRBJ2-3	-	TGTGCCAGCTCACCGTCGAAAGGGTCTTATAGCACAGATACGCAGTATTTT	CASSPSKGSYSTDTQYF
TRBD2	TRBV6-1	TRBJ2-5	-	TGTGCCAGCAGTGCCAGACCCCAAAGCGGGGCCCAAGAGACCCAGTACTTC	CASSARPQSGAQETQYF
-	TRBV28	TRBJ2-1	-	TGTGCCAGCAGTTTACACGCCCGGGCGGTCGGATTCCGCAATGAGCAGTTCTTC	CASSLHARAVGFRNEQFF
-	TRBV7-9	TRBJ2-3	-	TGTGCCAGCAGCCTCTTGAGAGATACGCAGTATTTT	CASSLLRDTQYF
-	TRBV5-1	TRBJ2-3	-	TGCGCCAGCAGCTTGGCCACCGGATTTTCAGATACGCAGTATTTT	CASSLATGFSDTQYF
-	TRBV5-1	TRBJ2-1	-	TGCGCCAGCAGCCCCGTTCCTGAGAACGACAATGAGCAGTTCTTC	CASSPVPENDNEQFF
-	TRBV28	TRBJ1-4	-	TGTGCCAGCACCGCGCGGCGTGAAAAACTGTTTTTT	CASTARREKLFF
-	TRBV19	TRBJ2-3	-	TGTGCCAGTAGTAAAGGCGGGGCAGATACGCAGTATTTT	CASSKGGADTQYF
-	TRBV7-9	TRBJ2-7	-	TGTGCCAGCAGCTTAGGCGGAACCCCGGAGGGCTACGAGCAGTACTTC	CASSLGGTPEGYEQYF
-	TRBV6-1	TRBJ2-1	-	TGTGCCAGCAGTAAGGGACCCGAGCAGTTCTTC	CASSKGPEQFF
-	TRBV2	TRBJ2-1	-	TGTGCCACCTCGCGAAACAGTAATGAGCAGTTCTTC	CATSRNSNEQFF
-	TRBV21-1	TRBJ2-7	-	TGTGCCTATGAGGGCCCCGGGACGGACTCTTTCTCCTACGAGCAGTACTTC	CAYEGPGTDSFSYEQYF
TRBD1	TRBV6-1	TRBJ1-2	few	TGTGCCAGCAGTGCGACAGGGATAGGCTACACCTTC	CASSATGIGYTF
TRBD1	TRBV5-1	TRBJ2-5	few	TGCGCCAGCAGCTTGTATGGGACAGGGGAAGAGACCCAGTACTTC	CASSLYGTGEETQYF
-	TRBV5-1	TRBJ1-4	-	TGCGCCAGCAGCTTAGGCGGGGGAACAACTAATGAAAAACTGTTTTTT	CASSLGGGTTNEKLFF
-	TRBV10-2	TRBJ1-1	-	TGCGCCAGCCGAGTGACTCGCGGGGCGAACACTGAAGCTTTCTTT	CASRVTRGANTEAFF
TRBD2	TRBV12-5	TRBJ2-3	-	TGTGCTAGTGGTTTGGCTGTGTCGGTGGCGGGAGACGGGTTAGATACGCAGTATTTT	CASGLAVSVAGDGLDTQYF
-	TRBV30	TRBJ2-3	-	TGTGCCTGGATCCCGGGACTGAGCACAGATACGCAGTATTTT	CAWIPGLSTDTQYF